The present entry profiles one TCR beta chain with its context. This record comes from a study of blood T cell repertoires in COVID-19. Whole-study context: Samples representing acute and convalescent COVID-19 were sourced from the United States, Italy and Spain.

Data came from immunoSEQ multiplex PCR; TCRdb stores just in-frame clones and leaves some out. The sample yields 150,000 to 200,000 clones, approximately 88% seen once. Sample: PBMCs or T cells enriched from blood (not recorded which). The receptor's source is a man aged 65-85 years who had been exposed to COVID-19.

CDR3 residues: CAWVEGASGELFF. The CDR3 nucleotides are TGTGCCTGGGTTGAGGGAGCGTCTGGGGAGCTGTTTTTT. The chain combines TRBV30 with TRBJ2-2; the D gene is possibly TRBD2 (5 bases). The CDR3 consists of 13 residues. Trimming stripped 5 bases from V and 8 bases from J, with 15 bases between. Germline CDR1 and CDR2: GTSNPN and SVGIG (reference sequence).